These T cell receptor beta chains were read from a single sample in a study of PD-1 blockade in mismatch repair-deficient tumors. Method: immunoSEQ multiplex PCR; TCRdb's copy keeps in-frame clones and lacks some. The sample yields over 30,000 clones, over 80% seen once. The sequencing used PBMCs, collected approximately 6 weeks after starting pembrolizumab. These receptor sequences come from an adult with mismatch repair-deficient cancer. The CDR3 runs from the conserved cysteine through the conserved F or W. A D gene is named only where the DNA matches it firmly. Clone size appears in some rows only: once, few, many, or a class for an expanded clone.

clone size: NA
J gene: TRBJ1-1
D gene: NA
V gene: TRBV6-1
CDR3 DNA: TGTGCCAGCAGCGATGACAGCGAAGCTTTCTTT
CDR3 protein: CASSDDSEAFF

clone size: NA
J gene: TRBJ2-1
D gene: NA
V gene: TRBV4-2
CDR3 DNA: TGTGCCAGCAGCCAAGGCTGGGCGCCCTCCTACAATGAGCAGTTCTTC
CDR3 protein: CASSQGWAPSYNEQFF

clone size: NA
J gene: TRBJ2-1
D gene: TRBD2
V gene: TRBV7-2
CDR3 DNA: TGTGCCAGCAGCTTAGTAGGGACTAGCGGGTACAATGAGCAGTTCTTC
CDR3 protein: CASSLVGTSGYNEQFF

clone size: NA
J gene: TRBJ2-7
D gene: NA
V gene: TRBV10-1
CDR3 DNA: TGCGCCAGCATAGGCCAGGTCCCTTCCTACGAGCAGTACTTC
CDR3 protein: CASIGQVPSYEQYF

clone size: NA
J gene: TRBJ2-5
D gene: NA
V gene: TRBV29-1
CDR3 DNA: TGCAGCGTTGAAATCGCGGGGAAAGAGACCCAGTACTTC
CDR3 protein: CSVEIAGKETQYF

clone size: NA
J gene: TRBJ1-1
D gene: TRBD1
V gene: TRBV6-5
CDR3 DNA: TGTGCCAGCAGTCGGGACAGGGGGCATAACACTGAAGCTTTCTTT
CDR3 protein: CASSRDRGHNTEAFF

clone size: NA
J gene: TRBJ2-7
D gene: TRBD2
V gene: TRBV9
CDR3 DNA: TGTGCCAGCAGCGTAGGACTAGCGGCCGCCTACGAGCAGTACTTC
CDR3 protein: CASSVGLAAAYEQYF

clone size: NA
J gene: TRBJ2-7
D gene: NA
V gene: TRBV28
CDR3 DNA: TGTGCCAGCAGTTTCTCCGAGTACGAGCAGTACTTC
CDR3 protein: CASSFSEYEQYF

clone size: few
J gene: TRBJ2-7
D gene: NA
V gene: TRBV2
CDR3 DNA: TGTGCCAGCAGACCGGGAGCCGACTACGAGCAGTACTTC
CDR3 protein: CASRPGADYEQYF

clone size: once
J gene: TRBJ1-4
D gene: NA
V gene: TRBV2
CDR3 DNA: TGTGCCAGCAGCTTGGGGGGGAATCGGGTGCAAGAAAAACTGTTTTTT
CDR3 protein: CASSLGGNRVQEKLFF

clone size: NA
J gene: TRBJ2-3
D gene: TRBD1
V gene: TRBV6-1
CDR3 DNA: TGTGCCAGTTCCCTTCCAGGGGGCGTCCCGCAGTATTTT
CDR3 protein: CASSLPGGVPQYF

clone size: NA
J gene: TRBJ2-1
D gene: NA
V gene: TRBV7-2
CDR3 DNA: TGTGCCAGCAGCAAAGGGGGGGCCTGGAATGAGCAGTTCTTC
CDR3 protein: CASSKGGAWNEQFF

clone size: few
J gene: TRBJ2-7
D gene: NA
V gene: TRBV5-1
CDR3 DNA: TGCGCCCCCAGGCACGCAAGGGGCAGGGCAAAAGGCGAGCAGTACTTC
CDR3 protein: CAPRHARGRAKGEQYF

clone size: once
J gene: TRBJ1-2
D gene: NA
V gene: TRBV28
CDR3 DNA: TGTGCCAGCAGCCCTCGAGGCTATGGCTACACCTTC
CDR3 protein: CASSPRGYGYTF

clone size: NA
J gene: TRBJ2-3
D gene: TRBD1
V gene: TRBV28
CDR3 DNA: TGTGCCAGCAGTCCTGGACAGGCGGCCCAAGGAGGCTCAGATACGCAGTATTTT
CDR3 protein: CASSPGQAAQGGSDTQYF

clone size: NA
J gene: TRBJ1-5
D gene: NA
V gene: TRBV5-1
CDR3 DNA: TGCGCCAGCAGCTTGGGAGGGTTCAATCAGCCCCAGCATTTT
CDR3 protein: CASSLGGFNQPQHF

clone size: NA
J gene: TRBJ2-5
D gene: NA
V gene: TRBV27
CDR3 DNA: TGTGCCAGCAGTCGCCCGGGAGCTCAAGAGACCCAGTACTTC
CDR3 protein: CASSRPGAQETQYF

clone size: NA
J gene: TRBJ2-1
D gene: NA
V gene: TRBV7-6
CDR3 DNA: TGTGCCAGCAGCTTGCCCGGGACTCACTCCTACAATGAGCAGTTCTTC
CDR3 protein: CASSLPGTHSYNEQFF

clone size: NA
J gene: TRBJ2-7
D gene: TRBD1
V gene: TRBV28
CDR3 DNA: TGTGCCAGCAGTGGTCGGGACAGAGATGGCGAGCAGTACTTC
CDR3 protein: CASSGRDRDGEQYF

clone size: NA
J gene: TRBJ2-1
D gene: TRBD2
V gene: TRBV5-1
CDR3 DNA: TGCGCCAGCAGCTTTCTAGCGGGAGGGAGCAATGAGCAGTTCTTC
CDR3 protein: CASSFLAGGSNEQFF

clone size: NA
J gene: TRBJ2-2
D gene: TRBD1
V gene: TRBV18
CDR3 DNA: TGTGCCAGCTCACGACAGGGGTTTAACACCGGGGAGCTGTTTTTT
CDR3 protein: CASSRQGFNTGELFF

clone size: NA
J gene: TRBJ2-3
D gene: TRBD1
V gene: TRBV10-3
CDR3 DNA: TGTGCCATCAGTGGTCCCGGGACAGCGGACATCACAGATACGCAGTATTTT
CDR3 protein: CAISGPGTADITDTQYF

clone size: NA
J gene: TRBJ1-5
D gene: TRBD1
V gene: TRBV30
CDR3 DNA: TGTGCCTGGAGTTTAGCAGGGGGCTCTCAGCCCCAGCATTTT
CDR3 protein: CAWSLAGGSQPQHF

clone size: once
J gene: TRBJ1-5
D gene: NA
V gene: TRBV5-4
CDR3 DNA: TGTGCCAGCAGCTTCGAGGGCAATCAGCCCCAGCATTTT
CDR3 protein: CASSFEGNQPQHF

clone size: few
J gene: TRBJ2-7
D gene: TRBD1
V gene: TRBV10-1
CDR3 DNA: TGCGCCAGCAGTGATCTACAGGGGGGCCACGAGCAGTACTTC
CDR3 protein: CASSDLQGGHEQYF

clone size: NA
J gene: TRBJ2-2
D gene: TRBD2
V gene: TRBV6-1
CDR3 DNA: TGTGCCAGCAGTGTAGAGCGGGAAGGCACCGGGGAGCTGTTTTTT
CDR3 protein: CASSVEREGTGELFF

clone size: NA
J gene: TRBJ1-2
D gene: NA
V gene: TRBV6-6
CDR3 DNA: TGTGCCAGCAGTCCCAGGACAGTCACTAACTATGGCTACACCTTC
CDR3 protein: CASSPRTVTNYGYTF

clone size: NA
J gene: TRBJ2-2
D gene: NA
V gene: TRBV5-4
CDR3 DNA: TGTGCCAGCAGCTCCCAATGGACAGCCGGGGAGCTGTTTTTT
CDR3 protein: CASSSQWTAGELFF